This is a list of T cell receptor beta chains from one sample in a study of shared clonotypes between healthy human individuals. The protocol was immunoSEQ multiplex PCR, while the TCRdb copy is restricted to in-frame clones and leaves out a portion. The sample yields millions of clones, about 95% seen once. Sample: naive CD8+ T cells sorted from blood. These receptors were obtained from a man aged 18 to 29 in good health. Each CDR3 is given with its conserved first and last residue.

J gene | V gene | CDR3 protein
TRBJ1-4 | TRBV7-9 | CASSFAGTDEKLFF
TRBJ1-1 | TRBV7-9 | CASSLGATVGTEAFF
TRBJ2-3 | TRBV5-1 | CASSFGQGTQYF
TRBJ2-5 | TRBV13 | CASSLRGLALQTQYF
TRBJ2-5 | TRBV29-1 | CSVELGEETQYF
TRBJ1-2 | TRBV15 | CATSPRTGGHYYGYTF
TRBJ2-1 | TRBV7-8 | CASSRGLAGNTLYNEQFF
TRBJ2-3 | TRBV7-9 | CASSFEQGAVDTQYF
TRBJ1-2 | TRBV10-3 | CASWTGFGYTF
TRBJ2-7 | TRBV29-1 | CSALGQGRDEQYF
TRBJ2-1 | TRBV25-1 | CASEGAGDSYNEQFF
TRBJ2-1 | TRBV6-5 | CASSSLLLAGAGEQFF
TRBJ2-7 | TRBV7-6 | CASSPEFRGQGSYEQYF
TRBJ1-2 | TRBV25-1 | CASKLGGLQAFYGYTF
TRBJ2-1 | TRBV6-6 | CASSDGHNTSNEQFF
TRBJ2-7 | TRBV6-1 | CATFVRHRVYEQYF
TRBJ2-7 | TRBV7-9 | CASSGGEQVFSYEQYF
TRBJ2-7 | TRBV4-3 | CASSQDLVLYEQYF
TRBJ2-3 | TRBV5-6 | CASSSLRGSSTDTQYF
TRBJ2-7 | TRBV7-9 | CASSNRDSRSSYEQYF